The T cell receptor beta chain described here comes from a study of PD-1 blockade in classical Hodgkin lymphoma. Germline CDR1 LGHNT, CDR2 FRNRAP. V lost 5 bases to trimming and J lost 4 bases, with 9 bases between them. The CDR3 loop spans 12 amino acids. Each patient relapsed following autologous stem cell transplantation, and prior brentuximab vedotin exposure differed. Researchers report purifying CD4+ T cells from thawed PBMCs by magnetic negative selection. Best responses fell into complete response, partial response or progressive disease. Using immunoSEQ multiplex PCR, the repertoire was profiled, and TCRdb retains in-frame clones only, with some absent. This sample carries fewer than 7,500 clones, roughly 85% of them seen once, and the ten largest clones take 2% to 3%. Overall study findings and caveats: A significant rise in TCR diversity was seen by C4D1 for CD4+ cells but not for CD8+ cells.

This clone rates as large (0.1 to 1%). The antigen is unknown. This receptor was taken from a human donor with classical Hodgkin lymphoma. This material consisted of CD4+ T cells from blood, taken at baseline. The chain has TRBV12-5 and TRBJ2-7; D perhaps matches TRBD2 (6 bases). As DNA, the CDR3 is TGTGCTAGTGGTCAACGGGGGTACGAGCAGTACTTC. This gives the protein CASGQRGYEQYF.